The 27 T cell receptor beta chains below were found in one sample sequenced in a study of response to subunit inactivated influenza vaccine. TCRdb re-derived calls from the RT-PCR reads in MiXCR, one entry per CDR3 protein. Of hundreds of thousands of distinct CDR3 sequences listed, roughly 14% are singletons. The specimen was PBMCs from blood, collected 11 to 12 days after vaccination. Source of these receptors: a man aged 50-60 years who received an inactivated influenza vaccine.

In its sample, this clonotype was seen a few times. V is TRBV2 and J is TRBJ2-2, with TRBD1 matching 7 bases. J lost 0 bases, V lost 8 bases, and 0 bases had no gene match. The CDR3 consists of 13 residues. CDR1 and CDR2 from the germline V gene are SNHLY and FYNNEI. The CDR3 spells CASGQANTGELFF. CDR3 coding DNA: TGTGCCAGCGGACAGGCGAACACCGGGGAGCTGTTTTTT.

This sequence joins TRBV10-3 and TRBJ1-1; TRBD1 aligns across 8 bases. The V gene's germline CDR1 is ENHRY and CDR2 SYGVKD. CDR3 length: 14 amino acids. J lost 1 base, V lost 5 bases, and 3 bases had no gene match. The CDR3 region is CAISSTGANTEAFF. The CDR3 nucleotides are TGTGCCATCAGTTCGACAGGGGCGAACACTGAAGCTTTCTTT.

This clonotype was picked up a small number of times. The chain joins TRBV12-3 or TRBV12-4 to TRBJ2-7; 9 positions match TRBD1. The length of the CDR3 is 15 residues. Losses at the gene ends were 4 bases for V and 2 bases for J; bases not matched to a gene: 6. The CDR3 coding sequence is TGTGCCAGCAGTTACGGGGACAGGGAGACCTACGAGCAGTACTTC. Translating it yields CASSYGDRETYEQYF.

The chain uses TRBV12-3 or TRBV12-4 and TRBJ2-1; either TRBD1 or TRBD2 may fit D (7 bases each). The CDR3 has 13 residues. Trimming took off 7 bases at V and 9 bases at J, with 16 bases between the two ends. DNA of the CDR3: TGTGCCAGCACCCAGGGGGGGGGTAGTGAGCAGTTCTTC. Protein sequence: CASTQGGGSEQFF.

V gene TRBV7-2 combines with J gene TRBJ1-1; 7 positions match TRBD1. The length of the CDR3 is 14 residues. Germline V lookup: CDR1 SGHTA, CDR2 FQGNSA. V was clipped by 5 bases and J by 6 bases; unmatched bases: 9. The DNA for the CDR3 is TGTGCCAGCAGCCCCCGGAGGGGGCGCGCTGAAGCTTTCTTT. Amino acids: CASSPRRGRAEAFF.

This clonotype was counted between two and nine times. The chain links TRBV7-9 to TRBJ1-3; D is perhaps TRBD1 (5 bases). Trimming stripped 5 bases from V and 2 bases from J, with 16 bases between. Germline values: CDR1 SEHNR, CDR2 FQNEAQ (reference sequence). The CDR3 sequence is 16 residues long. CDR3 amino acids: CASSPPGTATGNTIYF. CDR3 bases: TGTGCCAGCAGCCCCCCCGGGACGGCGACTGGAAACACCATATATTTT.

This chain connects TRBV4-3 to TRBJ2-4; D assignment may be TRBD1 or TRBD2 (5 bases each). V was cut by 0 bases and J by 0 bases, with 15 bases left in between. This CDR3 region has 18 residues. In germline, CDR1 is LGHNA, CDR2 YSLEER. The CDR3 reads CASSQDWDGILAKNIQYF. The CDR3 bases are TGCGCCAGCAGCCAAGATTGGGACGGGATCCTAGCCAAAAACATTCAGTACTTC.

This clonotype was detected only a few times. The CDR3 DNA follows: TGTGCCACCTCATATAGGGAGCTGACATCCCGTCGGGAGCAGTTCTTC. As protein: CATSYRELTSRREQFF. The J gene is TRBJ2-1, the V gene TRBV15, with D perhaps TRBD2 (5 bases). The V end was cut by 8 bases, the J end by 10 bases, with 27 bases between. Germline V lookup: CDR1 LNHNV, CDR2 YYDKDF (reference sequence). This CDR3 is 16 amino acids long.

The rearrangement uses TRBV7-2 and TRBJ2-7; 7 nucleotides align to TRBD1. The germline V gene encodes CDR1 SGHTA and CDR2 FQGNSA. V shed 2 bases and J 1 base; nucleotides not matched to a gene: 8. CDR3 length: 16 residues. CDR3 sequence: CASSLRVGDSSYEQYF. The CDR3 nucleotides read TGTGCCAGCAGCTTAAGGGTCGGGGACAGTTCCTACGAGCAGTACTTC.

This chain uses TRBV20-1 with TRBJ2-7; 7 positions agree with TRBD2. The length of the CDR3 is 17 residues. The junction had 13 bases not matched to a gene; V was cut back by 0 bases and J by 2 bases. Looked up from germline, CDR1 is DFQATT and CDR2 is SNEGSKA (reference sequence). DNA for the CDR3: TGCAGTGCTAGAGATGTCCTGAGGCGGGAGTCACCCTACGAGCAGTACTTC. Encoded protein: CSARDVLRRESPYEQYF.

This clonotype has ten or more counts. The chain is built from TRBV4-3 and TRBJ2-4; D not certain. The V end lost 0 bases, the J end lost 8 bases, and 11 bases lay between the germline ends. The germline V gene encodes CDR1 LGHNA and CDR2 YSLEER. The CDR3 extends over 14 amino acids. The CDR3 loop reads CASSQDRDQDIQYF. DNA of the CDR3: TGCGCCAGCAGCCAAGATCGTGACCAGGACATTCAGTACTTC.

This clonotype was counted only a few times. The CDR3 DNA is TGTGCCAGCAGCTGGAGCGGGAATTACGAGCAGTACTTC. Its translation is CASSWSGNYEQYF. This sequence joins TRBV7-2 and TRBJ2-7, with 7 bases aligning to TRBD2. Germline V gives CDR1 SGHTA, CDR2 FQGNSA. The CDR3 runs 13 residues. The ends lost 4 bases at V and 4 bases at J; junction bases unmatched: 4.

This clonotype was found a few times. The J gene is TRBJ2-5, the V gene TRBV7-9; 7 bases line up with TRBD1. The V segment lost 5 bases and the J segment 1 base; nucleotides outside the gene matches: 10. Germline values: CDR1 SEHNR, CDR2 FQNEAQ (reference sequence). There are 16 residues in the CDR3. DNA for the CDR3: TGTGCCAGCAGCAAACACAGGGGAAGTAGCCAAGAGACCCAGTACTTC. It is translated as CASSKHRGSSQETQYF. The whole variable domain, remainder taken from reference TRBV7-9 and TRBJ2-5, is DTGVSQNPRHKITKRGQNVTFRCDPISEHNRLYWYRQTLGQGPEFLTYFQNEAQLEKSRLLSDRFSAERPKGSFSTLEIQRTEQGDSAMYLCASSKHRGSSQETQYFGPGTRLLVL.

This clonotype was picked up a small number of times. The J gene is TRBJ1-2, the V gene TRBV12-3 or TRBV12-4; D possibly corresponds to TRBD1 (5 bases). The CDR3 loop spans 14 amino acids. The V end lost 2 bases, the J end lost 3 bases, and 10 bases lay between the germline ends. The CDR3 reads CASSLIRAYYGYTF. CDR3 sequence (DNA): TGTGCCAGCAGTTTAATCAGGGCCTACTATGGCTACACCTTC.

In its sample, this clonotype was seen a few times. The rearrangement links TRBV3-1 to TRBJ2-7; the D is unclear. CDR1 is LGHDT, CDR2 YNNKEL, per germline (reference sequence). V gave up 4 bases and J gave up 5 bases, with 9 bases separating them. This CDR3 contains 12 residues. CDR3 DNA: TGTGCCAGCAGCCCCTCGAGGCACGAGCAGTACTTC. Translated, it gives CASSPSRHEQYF.

This clonotype was seen more than once but under ten times. V usage is TRBV10-3 and J usage is TRBJ1-2; D may be TRBD1 (5 bases). Germline values: CDR1 ENHRY, CDR2 SYGVKD. The length of the CDR3 is 11 residues. Trimming stripped 8 bases from V and 4 bases from J, with 8 bases between. The CDR3 DNA is TGTGCCATCCCGGGACGCTATGGCTACACCTTC. The encoded protein is CAIPGRYGYTF.

The table lists this clonotype with a few counts. V usage is TRBV6-2 or TRBV6-3 and J usage is TRBJ1-3, with no clear D. This CDR3 is built from 16 residues. Germline V gene data show CDR1 as MNHEY and CDR2 as SVGEGT. Between the trimmed V and J ends, which lost 0 bases and 0 bases, there was a span of 9 bases. The CDR3 coding sequence is TGTGCCAGCAGTTACTCGAGAGGCGGCTCTGGAAACACCATATATTTT. Translated: CASSYSRGGSGNTIYF.

The rearrangement links TRBV7-9 to TRBJ2-3, with D perhaps matching TRBD1 (5 bases). The CDR3 is 15 residues long. The V and J ends lost 7 bases and 3 bases respectively, with 17 bases between them. CDR1 SEHNR and CDR2 FQNEAQ come from the germline V gene (reference sequence). The CDR3 sequence: CASTQGAVSTDTQYF. The CDR3 DNA reads TGTGCCAGCACCCAAGGGGCAGTCAGTACAGATACGCAGTATTTT.

The rearrangement uses TRBV7-6 and TRBJ1-5; D not certain. With 7 bases removed from V and 6 bases from J, the gap between germline ends came to 22 bases. The CDR3 runs 16 residues. Germline V gene sequence: CDR1 SGHVS, CDR2 FNYEAQ. The CDR3 is CASTQTPGPEGQPQHF. The CDR3 coding sequence is TGTGCCAGCACCCAGACCCCAGGACCGGAGGGTCAGCCCCAGCATTTT.

V gene TRBV15 combines with J gene TRBJ2-3, with D perhaps given as TRBD1 or TRBD2 (5 bases each). The germline V gene has CDR1 LNHNV and CDR2 YYDKDF (reference sequence). Trimming left V 3 bases short and J 5 bases short, with 27 bases between. The CDR3 totals 19 residues. CDR3 nucleotides: TGTGCCACCAGCAGTAAGACGTCCCGGACTCACATGGGACGAGATACGCAGTATTTT. Its protein product is CATSSKTSRTHMGRDTQYF.

The rearrangement links TRBV27 to TRBJ2-7; no reliable D call. This CDR3 is built from 13 residues. The germline CDR1 and CDR2 sequences are MNHEY and SMNVEV (reference sequence). V gave up 3 bases and J gave up 3 bases, with 9 bases separating them. The CDR3 nucleotides are TGTGCCAGCAGTTTTTCGAGCTTCTACGAGCAGTACTTC. It specifies CASSFSSFYEQYF.

This clonotype occurred a few times. The rearrangement links TRBV19 to TRBJ2-1; 11 positions match TRBD2. From germline, CDR1 is LNHDA and CDR2 SQIVND (reference sequence). The CDR3 has 15 residues. J was trimmed by 6 bases and V by 6 bases; bases with no gene match: 7. The CDR3 DNA reads as TGTGCCAGTAGCCGTAGCGGGAGGGCCCTCAATGAGCAGTTCTTC. It specifies CASSRSGRALNEQFF.

This clonotype was seen ten or more times. J is TRBJ2-4 and V is TRBV7-9; perhaps TRBD2 as D (5 bases). In germline, CDR1 is SEHNR, CDR2 FQNEAQ (reference sequence). The CDR3 runs 15 residues. Trimming left V 1 base short and J 1 base short, with 8 bases between. For the CDR3, the DNA is TGTGCCAGCAGCTTAGACGGGGTGGCCAAAAACATTCAGTACTTC. Amino acid sequence: CASSLDGVAKNIQYF.

Only a few counts were recorded for this clonotype. V is TRBV6-1 and J is TRBJ2-2; D possibly uses TRBD1 or TRBD2 (5 bases each). Germline CDR1 is MNHNS and CDR2 is SASEGT. This CDR3 is built from 13 residues. Trimming pared 6 bases from V and 6 bases from J, leaving 11 bases between. CDR3 nucleotides: TGTGCCAGCAGGGGGACGATCCCCGGGGAGCTGTTTTTT. It translates to CASRGTIPGELFF.

This sequence joins TRBV12-3 or TRBV12-4 and TRBJ1-1, with a possible D match to TRBD1 (6 bases). Trimming left V 5 bases short and J 5 bases short, with 21 bases between. CDR3 length: 16 amino acids. CDR3 loop: CASSPPGVGAQTEAFF. The CDR3 coding sequence is TGTGCCAGCAGTCCCCCAGGTGTGGGGGCGCAAACTGAAGCTTTCTTT.

This clonotype was seen only a few times. This rearrangement joins TRBV3-1 to TRBJ2-2, with 8 bases lining up with TRBD1. J was trimmed by 6 bases and V by 1 base; bases with no gene match: 1. The CDR3 length is 14 residues. Germline V gene sequence: CDR1 LGHDT, CDR2 YNNKEL (reference sequence). The CDR3 region is CASSQGTGPGELFF. In DNA form, the CDR3 reads TGTGCCAGCAGCCAAGGGACAGGGCCCGGGGAGCTGTTTTTT.

The V and J genes are TRBV6-1 and TRBJ2-1; 9 positions agree with TRBD2. Trimming at V came to 6 bases and at J to 8 bases, leaving 14 bases not matched to a gene. The CDR3 has 16 amino acids. In germline, CDR1 is MNHNS, CDR2 SASEGT. The CDR3 reads CASSVGISGSIYEQFF. CDR3 nucleotide sequence: TGTGCCAGCAGCGTGGGGATTAGCGGGAGTATCTATGAGCAGTTCTTC.